At least ten counts were recorded for the clone carrying this TCR beta chain. What it recognizes is unknown. This sample was taken from a study of Graves' ophthalmopathy and Graves' hyperthyroidism. Study at large: Stable hyperthyroidism meant no ophthalmopathy within 18 months of follow-up.

Study outcomes and limitations: As the model predicted ophthalmopathy progression, it achieved a sensitivity of around 71% and a specificity of 72% to 80%.

The sequenced template was RNA, covering the TCR beta CDR3 region. Scientists carried out first-round RT-PCR using HTBI primers and then a second-round multiplex PCR. One entry per CDR3 protein results from TCRdb running MiXCR on the multiplex PCR reads. The profile shows roughly 600,000 distinct CDR3 sequences, about 35% of them singletons. Hyperthyroidism patients, aged 18 to 65, were newly diagnosed, under 2 months' duration. Clinical symptoms and serum thyroxine were used for diagnosis; TRAb, thyroid ultrasound and orbital computed tomography were also relied on. V was pared by 3 bases and J by 1 base, with 9 bases of the junction left unmatched. Germline CDR1 reads DFQATT; CDR2 reads SNEGSKA (reference sequence). This CDR3 contains 17 residues.

The specimen was peripheral blood or thyroid tissue (not recorded which). The V gene is TRBV20-1, the J gene TRBJ2-7, with 13 bases aligning to TRBD2. This clonotype was obtained from an adult man with Graves' hyperthyroidism. CDR3 protein: CSARRTSGSRGSYEQYF. In DNA form, the CDR3 reads TGCAGTGCTAGGCGGACTAGCGGGAGTCGGGGTTCCTACGAGCAGTACTTC.